These T cell receptor beta chains were read from a single sample in a study of immune characterization of retroperitoneal liposarcoma. TCRdb re-derived calls from the PCR reads in MiXCR, one entry per CDR3 protein. The table has 12,000 or so distinct CDR3 sequences, roughly 30% seen once. The specimen sequenced was tumor tissue. These receptors were obtained from a female donor with retroperitoneal liposarcoma. CDR3s include the opening cysteine and the closing phenylalanine or tryptophan. The D gene is left open where the match is weak. For some rows the clone size is stated as once, few or many, or as a class when expanded; others skip it.

j_gene: TRBJ2-3
d_gene: TRBD1
abundance: many
v_gene: TRBV6-1
CDR3aa: CASSEREGTVTDTQYF
CDR3nt: TGTGCCAGCAGTGAAAGGGAAGGGACAGTGACAGATACGCAGTATTTT

j_gene: TRBJ2-1
d_gene: -
abundance: many
v_gene: TRBV7-6
CDR3aa: CASSLASGLDEQFF
CDR3nt: TGTGCCAGCAGCTTAGCGTCCGGGTTGGACGAGCAGTTCTTC

j_gene: TRBJ2-1
d_gene: -
abundance: medium-sized
v_gene: TRBV6-1
CDR3aa: CASRVDRSVSNEQFF
CDR3nt: TGTGCCAGCAGGGTGGACAGATCTGTTTCAAATGAGCAGTTCTTC

j_gene: TRBJ2-2
d_gene: -
abundance: many
v_gene: TRBV4-1
CDR3aa: CASSLGPLNTGELFF
CDR3nt: TGCGCCAGCAGCCTGGGACCTCTGAACACCGGGGAGCTGTTTTTT

j_gene: TRBJ2-1
d_gene: -
abundance: medium-sized
v_gene: TRBV12-3/TRBV12-4
CDR3aa: CASSSRFEGNEQFF
CDR3nt: TGTGCCAGCAGTTCCCGGTTTGAGGGGAATGAGCAGTTCTTC

j_gene: TRBJ2-3
d_gene: TRBD2
abundance: few
v_gene: TRBV11-1
CDR3aa: CASSYGRTSLPLDTQYF
CDR3nt: TGTGCCAGCAGCTACGGCCGGACTAGTCTCCCCCTCGATACGCAGTATTTT

j_gene: TRBJ2-5
d_gene: TRBD2
abundance: medium-sized
v_gene: TRBV12-3/TRBV12-4
CDR3aa: CASRVGLAGQETQYF
CDR3nt: TGTGCCAGCAGAGTGGGACTAGCGGGACAAGAGACCCAGTACTTC

j_gene: TRBJ2-1
d_gene: TRBD1
abundance: few
v_gene: TRBV24-1
CDR3aa: CATSDPGTGYNEQFF
CDR3nt: TGTGCCACCAGTGATCCCGGGACAGGATACAATGAGCAGTTCTTC

j_gene: TRBJ2-1
d_gene: -
abundance: -
v_gene: TRBV6-1
CDR3aa: CASTATLNNEQFF
CDR3nt: TGTGCCAGCACCGCGACTTTAAACAATGAGCAGTTCTTC

j_gene: TRBJ2-5
d_gene: TRBD1
abundance: -
v_gene: TRBV7-2
CDR3aa: CASSSGTGGIETQYF
CDR3nt: TGTGCCAGCAGCTCCGGGACAGGGGGCATCGAGACCCAGTACTTC

j_gene: TRBJ2-5
d_gene: TRBD1
abundance: -
v_gene: TRBV7-3
CDR3aa: CASSPRTGGVETQYF
CDR3nt: TGTGCCAGCAGCCCAAGGACAGGGGGCGTAGAGACCCAGTACTTC

j_gene: TRBJ1-5
d_gene: -
abundance: -
v_gene: TRBV6-5
CDR3aa: CASSYSYVAGNQPQHF
CDR3nt: TGTGCCAGCAGTTACTCGTACGTGGCAGGGAATCAGCCCCAGCATTTT

j_gene: TRBJ2-3
d_gene: -
abundance: -
v_gene: TRBV5-1
CDR3aa: CASSLGDRSFTDEQYF
CDR3nt: TGCGCCAGCAGCTTGGGCGACAGGAGTTTTACGGATGAGCAGTACTTT

j_gene: TRBJ2-3
d_gene: -
abundance: few
v_gene: TRBV6-1
CDR3aa: CASSLRTDTQYF
CDR3nt: TGTGCCAGCAGTCTACGGACAGATACGCAGTATTTT

j_gene: TRBJ2-1
d_gene: -
abundance: many
v_gene: TRBV12-3/TRBV12-4
CDR3aa: CASSPGGDLETQFF
CDR3nt: TGTGCCAGCAGTCCGGGCGGGGACCTAGAGACCCAGTTCTTC

j_gene: TRBJ1-4
d_gene: -
abundance: medium-sized
v_gene: TRBV6-1
CDR3aa: CASSEFGGGLNEKLFF
CDR3nt: TGTGCCAGCAGTGAATTCGGGGGGGGGTTAAATGAAAAACTGTTTTTT

j_gene: TRBJ1-3
d_gene: TRBD1
abundance: -
v_gene: TRBV7-2
CDR3aa: CASSLLQGAAGNTIYF
CDR3nt: TGTGCCAGCAGCTTACTACAGGGGGCAGCTGGAAACACCATATATTTT

j_gene: TRBJ1-1
d_gene: -
abundance: many
v_gene: TRBV10-1
CDR3aa: CASSEGQGPNTEAFF
CDR3nt: TGCGCCAGCAGTGAGGGACAAGGACCGAACACTGAAGCTTTCTTT

j_gene: TRBJ2-2
d_gene: -
abundance: many
v_gene: TRBV7-3
CDR3aa: CASRTLGGELFF
CDR3nt: TGTGCCAGCAGGACCTTGGGCGGGGAGCTGTTTTTT

j_gene: TRBJ2-7
d_gene: -
abundance: medium-sized
v_gene: TRBV6-1
CDR3aa: CATSPGGYEQYF
CDR3nt: TGTGCCACATCCCCCGGAGGCTACGAGCAGTACTTC

j_gene: TRBJ1-5
d_gene: -
abundance: few
v_gene: TRBV11-2
CDR3aa: CASSLGAGVDNQPQHF
CDR3nt: TGTGCCAGCAGCTTAGGGGCAGGGGTAGATAATCAGCCCCAGCATTTT

j_gene: TRBJ2-4
d_gene: -
abundance: few
v_gene: TRBV7-2
CDR3aa: CASRPGTWKNIQYF
CDR3nt: TGTGCCAGCAGGCCCGGGACTTGGAAAAACATTCAGTACTTC

j_gene: TRBJ1-2
d_gene: -
abundance: -
v_gene: TRBV6-1
CDR3aa: CASSAGTGTGSYGYTF
CDR3nt: TGTGCCAGCAGCGCGGGTACAGGCACCGGAAGCTATGGCTACACCTTC

j_gene: TRBJ2-1
d_gene: TRBD1
abundance: -
v_gene: TRBV7-9
CDR3aa: CASSLAGQGNNEQFF
CDR3nt: TGTGCCAGCAGCTTAGCAGGACAGGGCAACAATGAGCAGTTCTTC

j_gene: TRBJ2-5
d_gene: TRBD2
abundance: -
v_gene: TRBV6-1
CDR3aa: CASSPTSGGAREQYF
CDR3nt: TGTGCCAGCAGTCCGACTAGCGGGGGGGCGAGGGAGCAGTACTTC

j_gene: TRBJ2-5
d_gene: -
abundance: medium-sized
v_gene: TRBV25-1
CDR3aa: CASSDPRGAGETQYF
CDR3nt: TGTGCCAGCAGTGATCCTAGGGGGGCCGGAGAGACCCAGTACTTC

j_gene: TRBJ2-1
d_gene: -
abundance: -
v_gene: TRBV6-1
CDR3aa: CASSRTMGGHYNEQFF
CDR3nt: TGTGCCAGCAGTAGGACCATGGGGGGGCACTACAATGAGCAGTTCTTC

j_gene: TRBJ2-7
d_gene: -
abundance: -
v_gene: TRBV27
CDR3aa: CASSQTGSSYEQYF
CDR3nt: TGTGCCAGCAGCCAGACAGGCAGCTCCTACGAGCAGTACTTC

j_gene: TRBJ2-7
d_gene: -
abundance: few
v_gene: TRBV6-6
CDR3aa: CASSPGPHEQYF
CDR3nt: TGTGCCAGCAGTCCGGGCCCCCACGAGCAGTACTTC

j_gene: TRBJ2-7
d_gene: -
abundance: few
v_gene: TRBV6-1
CDR3aa: CASGNTGSTDYNEQYF
CDR3nt: TGTGCCAGCGGAAATACAGGGTCCACCGATTACAATGAGCAGTACTTC

j_gene: TRBJ1-2
d_gene: -
abundance: few
v_gene: TRBV7-2
CDR3aa: CASRGGSVNYGYTF
CDR3nt: TGTGCCAGCAGGGGGGGGTCAGTTAACTATGGCTACACCTTC

j_gene: TRBJ2-1
d_gene: -
abundance: few
v_gene: TRBV6-1
CDR3aa: CASKVSGGGDEQFF
CDR3nt: TGTGCCAGCAAAGTCTCAGGCGGCGGGGATGAGCAGTTCTTC

j_gene: TRBJ1-5
d_gene: -
abundance: -
v_gene: TRBV7-2
CDR3aa: CASSLDATTSRETQHF
CDR3nt: TGTGCCAGCAGCTTAGATGCCACCACCTCGCGGGAGACCCAGCATTTT

j_gene: TRBJ2-2
d_gene: TRBD1
abundance: -
v_gene: TRBV12-3/TRBV12-4
CDR3aa: CASTKGQGLPGELFF
CDR3nt: TGTGCCAGCACCAAGGGACAGGGCTTGCCCGGGGAGCTGTTTTTT

j_gene: TRBJ2-7
d_gene: TRBD1
abundance: medium-sized
v_gene: TRBV7-6
CDR3aa: CASSTGGLSYEQYF
CDR3nt: TGTGCCAGCAGTACAGGGGGTTTGAGCTACGAGCAGTACTTC

j_gene: TRBJ2-7
d_gene: -
abundance: medium-sized
v_gene: TRBV10-2
CDR3aa: CASSDPGRGQQYF
CDR3nt: TGCGCCAGCAGTGATCCAGGGCGGGGGCAACAGTACTTC

j_gene: TRBJ2-5
d_gene: -
abundance: -
v_gene: TRBV7-2
CDR3aa: CASSLGPHNEQYF
CDR3nt: TGTGCCAGCAGCTTAGGGCCACACAATGAGCAGTACTTC

j_gene: TRBJ2-5
d_gene: TRBD1
abundance: few
v_gene: TRBV5-4
CDR3aa: CASSLGTGRTIQETQYF
CDR3nt: TGTGCCAGCAGCTTAGGGACAGGCCGGACTATCCAAGAGACCCAGTACTTC

j_gene: TRBJ2-5
d_gene: -
abundance: many
v_gene: TRBV12-3/TRBV12-4
CDR3aa: CASSPRTSTYLRETQYF
CDR3nt: TGTGCCAGCAGCCCCCGAACTAGCACCTACCTTAGGGAGACCCAGTACTTC

j_gene: TRBJ2-1
d_gene: -
abundance: many
v_gene: TRBV7-2
CDR3aa: CASSYRGAGAKNIQFF
CDR3nt: TGTGCCAGCAGCTACCGCGGGGCCGGAGCCAAAAACATTCAGTTCTTC

j_gene: TRBJ1-1
d_gene: -
abundance: few
v_gene: TRBV6-1
CDR3aa: CASRSRGYTEAFF
CDR3nt: TGTGCCAGCAGGTCCAGGGGATACACTGAAGCTTTCTTT

j_gene: TRBJ2-1
d_gene: TRBD2
abundance: -
v_gene: TRBV7-8
CDR3aa: CASSQQSGGRYNEQFF
CDR3nt: TGTGCCAGCAGTCAACAGAGCGGGGGTCGGTACAATGAGCAGTTCTTC

j_gene: TRBJ2-3
d_gene: TRBD2
abundance: -
v_gene: TRBV5-5
CDR3aa: CASSAGTSGRITDTQYF
CDR3nt: TGTGCCAGCAGCGCGGGGACTAGCGGGCGGATCACAGATACGCAGTATTTT

j_gene: TRBJ2-6
d_gene: TRBD1
abundance: -
v_gene: TRBV6-2/TRBV6-3
CDR3aa: CASREGQGAVGANVLTF
CDR3nt: TGTGCCAGCAGGGAGGGACAGGGGGCTGTGGGGGCCAACGTCCTGACTTTC

j_gene: TRBJ2-3
d_gene: TRBD1
abundance: many
v_gene: TRBV27
CDR3aa: CASRRTGGLTDTQYF
CDR3nt: TGTGCCAGCAGAAGGACAGGGGGATTAACAGATACGCAGTATTTT

j_gene: TRBJ2-7
d_gene: -
abundance: medium-sized
v_gene: TRBV6-1
CDR3aa: CASSHRDGDYEQYF
CDR3nt: TGTGCCAGCAGTCACCGGGACGGGGACTACGAGCAGTACTTC

j_gene: TRBJ2-7
d_gene: TRBD2
abundance: -
v_gene: TRBV6-1
CDR3aa: CASRNIRGGEGKQYF
CDR3nt: TGTGCCAGCAGAAATATAAGGGGAGGGGAAGGGAAGCAGTACTTC